This is a list of T cell receptor beta chains from one sample in a study of cytomegalovirus exposure and HLA in healthy donors. Produced via immunoSEQ multiplex PCR; TCRdb's table is partial and in-frame only. The sample includes roughly 200,000 clones, about 88% of them seen just once. The specimen was PBMCs. The receptors derive from a woman in her 30s in good health and CMV-seronegative. Each CDR3 is given with its conserved first and last residue. The D gene is left open where the match is weak. Clone sizes are given selectively: once, few, many, or a class where the clone is expanded.

J: TRBJ2-5
size: .
V: TRBV4-2
D: TRBD1
DNA: TGTGCCAGCAGCCAAGAGACCCCCGGCAGGGGGCCAGAGACCCAGTACTTC
CDR3: CASSQETPGRGPETQYF

J: TRBJ2-3
size: .
V: TRBV9
D: TRBD2
DNA: TGTGCCAGCAGCTTCGGACTAGCGGCTAGCACAGATACGCAGTATTTT
CDR3: CASSFGLAASTDTQYF

J: TRBJ2-7
size: .
V: TRBV4-2
D: TRBD1
DNA: TGTGCCAGCAGCCAGCTGGGACAGCGCCCCTACGAGCAGTACTTC
CDR3: CASSQLGQRPYEQYF

J: TRBJ1-1
size: .
V: TRBV27
D: .
DNA: TGTGCCAGCAGCAACCTTGGAGTTAACACTGAAGCTTTCTTT
CDR3: CASSNLGVNTEAFF

J: TRBJ2-7
size: .
V: TRBV6-1
D: .
DNA: TGTGCCAGCAGCCCCATGGTAGCGGTACCGGGGGAGCAGTACTTC
CDR3: CASSPMVAVPGEQYF

J: TRBJ1-2
size: .
V: TRBV19
D: TRBD1
DNA: TGTGCCAGTAGTAGATCCCCGGGACAGCCAAACTATGGCTACACCTTC
CDR3: CASSRSPGQPNYGYTF

J: TRBJ2-5
size: .
V: TRBV7-6
D: .
DNA: TGTGCCAGCAGCCCCCGACTAGATCAGACCCAGTACTTC
CDR3: CASSPRLDQTQYF

J: TRBJ2-2
size: .
V: TRBV19
D: .
DNA: TGTGCCGGCTCAAAGACAGTCACCGGGGAGCTGTTTTTT
CDR3: CAGSKTVTGELFF

J: TRBJ2-7
size: .
V: TRBV18
D: TRBD2
DNA: TGTGCCAGCTCACCACCGGCTAGCGGGAACTACGAGCAGTACTTC
CDR3: CASSPPASGNYEQYF

J: TRBJ2-1
size: .
V: TRBV4-1
D: .
DNA: TGCGCCAGCAGCCAGGCCTTGTGGAATGAGCAGTTCTTC
CDR3: CASSQALWNEQFF

J: TRBJ2-6
size: .
V: TRBV7-9
D: TRBD1
DNA: TGTGCCAGCAGCTTTAGTACAGGGGCTGGGGCCAACGTCCTGACTTTC
CDR3: CASSFSTGAGANVLTF

J: TRBJ2-7
size: .
V: TRBV7-2
D: .
DNA: TGTGCCAGCAGCTTAGAAAGCCGAAAACCGTACGAGCAGTACTTC
CDR3: CASSLESRKPYEQYF

J: TRBJ2-1
size: .
V: TRBV6-6
D: TRBD2
DNA: TGTGCCACCTCGACTAGCGGGAGGGGTGAGCAGTTCTTC
CDR3: CATSTSGRGEQFF

J: TRBJ2-3
size: .
V: TRBV6-6
D: TRBD1
DNA: TGTGCCAGCAGTGCTCGGGACAGGGGGACAGATACGCAGTATTTT
CDR3: CASSARDRGTDTQYF

J: TRBJ2-5
size: few
V: TRBV6-5
D: .
DNA: TGTGCCAGCAGACAGACAGTTATCCAAGAGACCCAGTACTTC
CDR3: CASRQTVIQETQYF

J: TRBJ1-1
size: .
V: TRBV5-3
D: .
DNA: TGTGCCAGAAGCTACCGGCGACAGATGAACACTGAAGCTTTCTTT
CDR3: CARSYRRQMNTEAFF

J: TRBJ1-2
size: once
V: TRBV10-3
D: .
DNA: TGTGCCATCAGTGATGGGGCCCCAAGGGGCTACACCTTC
CDR3: CAISDGAPRGYTF

J: TRBJ2-3
size: .
V: TRBV5-1
D: TRBD1
DNA: TGCGCCAGCACCCGCACAGGGGGCACAGATACGCAGTATTTT
CDR3: CASTRTGGTDTQYF

J: TRBJ1-1
size: .
V: TRBV6-5
D: TRBD1
DNA: TGTGCCAGCAGGCACCGGGACAGGGAATCTTGGGCTTTCTTT
CDR3: CASRHRDRESWAFF

J: TRBJ1-4
size: .
V: TRBV19
D: .
DNA: TGTGCCTCGCCGAGGGCTCGACATCCCAATGAAAAACTGTTTTTT
CDR3: CASPRARHPNEKLFF

J: TRBJ2-1
size: few
V: TRBV19
D: TRBD2
DNA: TGTGCCAGTACCTTGTTTAGCGGGGGGGCCAGTGAGCAGTTCTTC
CDR3: CASTLFSGGASEQFF

J: TRBJ2-7
size: .
V: TRBV28
D: .
DNA: TGTGCCAGCCGGGACTCCGGTCCCTACGAGCAGTACTTC
CDR3: CASRDSGPYEQYF

J: TRBJ2-5
size: .
V: TRBV9
D: .
DNA: TGTGCCAGCAGCGTAGGCGGGGAAGAGACCCAGTACTTC
CDR3: CASSVGGEETQYF

J: TRBJ1-2
size: .
V: TRBV4-2
D: .
DNA: TGTGCCAGCAGCCAAGTCGATACAGGGAGTGGCTACACCTTC
CDR3: CASSQVDTGSGYTF

J: TRBJ2-1
size: .
V: TRBV2
D: .
DNA: TGTGCCAGTAGACAGGAATCCTACAATGAGCAGTTCTTC
CDR3: CASRQESYNEQFF

J: TRBJ2-1
size: .
V: TRBV7-8
D: TRBD2
DNA: TGTGCCAGCAGCTTACTAGCGGGGTCCACCAGGGAGCAGTTCTTC
CDR3: CASSLLAGSTREQFF

J: TRBJ2-7
size: .
V: TRBV5-1
D: .
DNA: TGCGCCAGCAGCGTGTTGGGGGGAACCTACGAGCAGTACTTC
CDR3: CASSVLGGTYEQYF

J: TRBJ2-1
size: .
V: TRBV5-1
D: TRBD2
DNA: TGCGCCAGCAGCTTGGTTGCGGGAGCTTCGGGGAATGAGCAGTTCTTC
CDR3: CASSLVAGASGNEQFF

J: TRBJ1-1
size: .
V: TRBV6-6
D: TRBD1
DNA: TGTGCCAGCAGTTACTCGGGACAGTGGACTGAAGCTTTCTTT
CDR3: CASSYSGQWTEAFF

J: TRBJ1-1
size: .
V: TRBV20-1
D: TRBD1
DNA: TGCGGGGGACAGGCAACCACTGAAGCTTTCTTT
CDR3: CGGQATTEAFF

J: TRBJ2-5
size: .
V: TRBV7-3
D: .
DNA: TGTGCCAGCAGCTTAGGGGGGTATGAGACCCAGTACTTC
CDR3: CASSLGGYETQYF

J: TRBJ2-2
size: .
V: TRBV27
D: TRBD1
DNA: TGTGCCAGCAGTTGGGGACAGGGGCACACCGGGGAGCTGTTTTTT
CDR3: CASSWGQGHTGELFF

J: TRBJ2-6
size: .
V: TRBV6-1
D: .
DNA: TGTGCCACCCCCCGGGATGGGTCTGGGGCCAACGTCCTGACTTTC
CDR3: CATPRDGSGANVLTF

J: TRBJ2-7
size: .
V: TRBV2
D: .
DNA: TGTGCCAGTATGCCGGTAGACAACTACGAGCAGTACTTC
CDR3: CASMPVDNYEQYF

J: TRBJ1-5
size: .
V: TRBV2
D: .
DNA: TGTGCCAGCAGCGGCGACAGGTTTGATCAGCCCCAGCATTTT
CDR3: CASSGDRFDQPQHF

J: TRBJ1-1
size: .
V: TRBV13
D: .
DNA: TGTGCCAGCAGCTTATGGAGCGGTCGCACTGAAGCTTTCTTT
CDR3: CASSLWSGRTEAFF

J: TRBJ2-3
size: .
V: TRBV29-1
D: TRBD1
DNA: TGCAGCGTTGAAGCAGGGGGAAAGACAGATACGCAGTATTTT
CDR3: CSVEAGGKTDTQYF

J: TRBJ1-5
size: .
V: TRBV2
D: .
DNA: TGTGCCAGCAGCGCCGGGGGGGGTAGCAATCAGCCCCAGCATTTT
CDR3: CASSAGGGSNQPQHF

J: TRBJ2-3
size: .
V: TRBV29-1
D: .
DNA: TGCAGCGTTGAAGGGTCAGGGACAGATACGCAGTATTTT
CDR3: CSVEGSGTDTQYF

J: TRBJ2-5
size: .
V: TRBV2
D: .
DNA: TGTGCCAGCAGTGCGAACCGGGGGAGGGAGACCCAGTACTTC
CDR3: CASSANRGRETQYF

J: TRBJ1-1
size: .
V: TRBV6-4
D: TRBD1
DNA: TGTGCCAGCAGTGACGGGACAGAGAACACTGAAGCTTTCTTT
CDR3: CASSDGTENTEAFF

J: TRBJ2-1
size: .
V: TRBV5-6
D: TRBD1
DNA: TGTGCCAGCAGCTTCTCGGGACAGGGCTACAATGAGCAGTTCTTC
CDR3: CASSFSGQGYNEQFF

J: TRBJ2-7
size: .
V: TRBV7-8
D: .
DNA: TGTGCCAGCAGCTTTCCCTGGGGGGGCATGTACTTC
CDR3: CASSFPWGGMYF

J: TRBJ1-1
size: .
V: TRBV10-3
D: .
DNA: TGTGCCATCACCCTGACAGTGAACACTGAAGCTTTCTTT
CDR3: CAITLTVNTEAFF

J: TRBJ2-1
size: .
V: TRBV5-6
D: TRBD2
DNA: TGTGCCAGCAGCTCCGGACTAGCCCGTAACCATGAGCAGTTCTTC
CDR3: CASSSGLARNHEQFF

J: TRBJ2-1
size: .
V: TRBV11-2
D: .
DNA: TGTGCCAGCAGCTTAGCCCCGCGAGGTGAGCAGTTCTTC
CDR3: CASSLAPRGEQFF

J: TRBJ2-2
size: once
V: TRBV5-1
D: .
DNA: TGCGCCAGCAGCCCTGGGGCTAGGGCGGACCAGTACGGGGAGCTGTTTTTT
CDR3: CASSPGARADQYGELFF

J: TRBJ1-2
size: .
V: TRBV18
D: .
DNA: TGTGCCAGCTCACCCCCCTCGGGGGGCTACACCTTC
CDR3: CASSPPSGGYTF

J: TRBJ1-5
size: .
V: TRBV28
D: .
DNA: TGTGCCAGCAGTAGGAGCATGGCCCAGCATTTT
CDR3: CASSRSMAQHF

J: TRBJ2-6
size: .
V: TRBV2
D: TRBD2
DNA: TGTGCCAGCAGTGAAGTGGGCGGGGGGGGTGGTGGGGCCAACGTCCTGACTTTC
CDR3: CASSEVGGGGGGANVLTF

J: TRBJ1-3
size: .
V: TRBV18
D: .
DNA: TGTGCCAGCACAACTACTGGTGACACCATATATTTT
CDR3: CASTTTGDTIYF

J: TRBJ2-2
size: .
V: TRBV7-9
D: TRBD2
DNA: TGTGCCAGCAGCTTAGCTCCCGGGACTAGCACCGGGGAGCTGTTTTTT
CDR3: CASSLAPGTSTGELFF

J: TRBJ1-2
size: .
V: TRBV6-6
D: TRBD1
DNA: TGTGCCAGCAGCCGAGACAGGGGGCAAGGCTATGGCTACACCTTC
CDR3: CASSRDRGQGYGYTF